Listed below are T cell receptor beta chains from one sample, sequenced in a study of glioma-infiltrating T cells after dendritic cell vaccination. Generated by immunoSEQ multiplex PCR, the TCRdb table keeps only in-frame clones and is missing some. The sample has 80,000 to 95,000 clones; about 83% are singletons. Source: blood, taken before dendritic cell vaccination. The receptors were sampled from a human donor with glioblastoma. The CDR3 runs from the conserved cysteine through the conserved F or W. The order of the fields is D gene, J gene, V gene, clone size, CDR3 protein, CDR3 DNA. The D gene is left open where the match is weak. Size is omitted from some rows. Given values are once, few, many or a class for expanded clones.

TRBD2 | TRBJ2-7 | TRBV5-4 | . | CASSLVGRGDSYEQYF | TGTGCCAGCAGCTTGGTCGGGCGGGGGGACTCCTACGAGCAGTACTTC
. | TRBJ2-1 | TRBV7-2 | . | CASSLKGGVEQFF | TGTGCCAGCAGCTTAAAAGGGGGGGTTGAGCAGTTCTTC
. | TRBJ2-2 | TRBV5-6 | . | CASSPWRSTGELFF | TGTGCCAGCAGCCCATGGAGGAGCACCGGGGAGCTGTTTTTT
. | TRBJ2-1 | TRBV7-9 | . | CASRFSALPEQFF | TGTGCCAGCAGGTTTAGCGCCTTACCCGAGCAGTTCTTC
. | TRBJ2-3 | TRBV5-1 | . | CASSLVLGGPDTQYF | TGCGCCAGCAGCTTGGTTTTGGGGGGACCAGATACGCAGTATTTT
TRBD1 | TRBJ1-2 | TRBV14 | . | CASRGTGNYGYTF | TGTGCCAGCAGGGGGACAGGGAACTATGGCTACACCTTC
TRBD1 | TRBJ2-1 | TRBV29-1 | . | CSAGQGASYNEQFF | TGCAGCGCAGGACAGGGGGCGTCCTACAATGAGCAGTTCTTC
. | TRBJ2-3 | TRBV10-3 | . | CAISRDTRSDTQYF | TGTGCCATCAGTAGGGACACAAGATCAGATACGCAGTATTTT
TRBD2 | TRBJ2-1 | TRBV18 | . | CASSPNRASASGLNEQFF | TGTGCCAGCTCACCGAACAGGGCATCGGCTAGCGGGCTTAATGAGCAGTTCTTC
TRBD1 | TRBJ2-6 | TRBV28 | . | CASSGTGGGWANVLTF | TGTGCCAGCAGTGGGACAGGGGGCGGGTGGGCCAACGTCCTGACTTTC
TRBD2 | TRBJ2-1 | TRBV6-1 | . | CASSQGLAEYNEQFF | TGTGCCAGCAGTCAAGGACTAGCGGAGTACAATGAGCAGTTCTTC
TRBD2 | TRBJ2-1 | TRBV7-6 | . | CASREGYSGSYNEQFF | TGTGCCAGCAGGGAGGGGTATAGCGGGAGTTACAATGAGCAGTTCTTC
. | TRBJ1-1 | TRBV5-1 | . | CASSLATEAFF | TGCGCCAGCAGCTTGGCAACTGAAGCTTTCTTT
. | TRBJ2-7 | TRBV6-6 | . | CASIQGGEPDEQYF | TGTGCCAGCATTCAAGGGGGTGAACCCGACGAGCAGTACTTC
. | TRBJ2-3 | TRBV29-1 | . | CSVDQGGTDTQYF | TGCAGCGTTGATCAGGGCGGCACAGATACGCAGTATTTT
TRBD2 | TRBJ2-1 | TRBV5-1 | . | CASSVRLAETGNEQFF | TGCGCCAGCAGCGTGCGACTAGCGGAGACCGGCAATGAGCAGTTCTTC
TRBD1 | TRBJ1-1 | TRBV6-5 | . | CASSTPGQGYTEAFF | TGTGCCAGCAGTACACCGGGACAGGGGTACACTGAAGCTTTCTTT
. | TRBJ2-7 | TRBV10-3 | few | CAISRQGGYEQYF | TGTGCCATCAGTCGACAGGGAGGATACGAGCAGTACTTC
. | TRBJ2-5 | TRBV7-2 | . | CASSRGSAETQYF | TGTGCCAGCAGCCGTGGGAGCGCGGAGACCCAGTACTTC
TRBD1 | TRBJ2-1 | TRBV5-6 | . | CASRKTGVGVLPYNEQFF | TGTGCCAGCCGTAAGACAGGGGTCGGGGTTCTTCCCTACAATGAGCAGTTCTTC
TRBD1 | TRBJ2-1 | TRBV19 | . | CASSRRTGVNEQFF | TGTGCCAGTAGCCGCAGGACAGGGGTCAATGAGCAGTTCTTC
. | TRBJ2-7 | TRBV9 | . | CASSVGQPNYEQYF | TGTGCCAGCAGCGTAGGACAGCCCAACTACGAGCAGTACTTC
. | TRBJ2-3 | TRBV5-1 | . | CASSLALGGDTQYF | TGCGCCAGCAGCTTGGCCCTCGGCGGGGATACGCAGTATTTT
. | TRBJ2-2 | TRBV6-4 | . | CASSDSSTGELFF | TGTGCCAGCAGTGACTCGAGCACCGGGGAGCTGTTTTTT
TRBD2 | TRBJ2-3 | TRBV6-4 | large | CASSDSTSGGADTQYF | TGTGCCAGCAGTGACTCGACTAGCGGGGGGGCAGATACGCAGTATTTT
. | TRBJ2-7 | TRBV7-9 | . | CASPVRAGKDEQYF | TGTGCCAGCCCCGTGCGTGCAGGGAAGGACGAGCAGTACTTC
. | TRBJ2-5 | TRBV4-1 | . | CASSQGDRPPETQYF | TGCGCCAGCAGCCAAGGTGACAGGCCGCCGGAGACCCAGTACTTC
TRBD2 | TRBJ2-1 | TRBV6-5 | . | CASSYEREYYNEQFF | TGTGCCAGCAGTTACGAGCGGGAGTACTACAATGAGCAGTTCTTC
. | TRBJ1-2 | TRBV5-5 | . | CASSLAAGDYGYTF | TGTGCCAGCAGCTTGGCGGCAGGGGACTATGGCTACACCTTC
. | TRBJ2-4 | TRBV11-3 | . | CASSGGLFLAKNIQYF | TGTGCCAGCAGCGGAGGACTTTTCTTAGCCAAAAACATTCAGTACTTC
TRBD1 | TRBJ2-7 | TRBV5-1 | . | CASSRTLLGQGVDEQYF | TGCGCCAGCAGCCGAACATTACTAGGACAGGGGGTCGACGAGCAGTACTTC
. | TRBJ1-3 | TRBV5-6 | . | CASSSSWRGNTIYF | TGTGCCAGCAGCTCTTCTTGGAGGGGAAACACCATATATTTT
. | TRBJ2-3 | TRBV4-1 | . | CASSQEGPGWGDTQYF | TGCGCCAGCAGCCAAGAGGGGCCAGGATGGGGAGATACGCAGTATTTT
. | TRBJ2-4 | TRBV29-1 | few | CSVEDGKGSNF | TGCAGCGTTGAAGACGGGAAGGGAAGTAACTTC
. | TRBJ2-5 | TRBV27 | . | CASSTHLGAKYF | TGTGCCAGCAGTACCCATTTGGGGGCCAAGTACTTC
. | TRBJ1-1 | TRBV5-1 | . | CASSLGQGIQGAFF | TGCGCCAGCAGCTTGGGGCAGGGGATACAAGGAGCTTTCTTT
TRBD2 | TRBJ2-7 | TRBV27 | . | CASSLPLAGGPGEQYF | TGTGCCAGCAGTTTACCCTTAGCGGGAGGGCCGGGGGAGCAGTACTTC
. | TRBJ2-7 | TRBV27 | . | CASCGDNSYEQYF | TGTGCCAGCTGTGGGGACAACTCCTACGAGCAGTACTTC
. | TRBJ1-5 | TRBV21-1 | . | CASSSPERQGATGNQPQHF | TGTGCCAGCAGCTCACCAGAGAGACAGGGGGCGACAGGCAATCAGCCCCAGCATTTT
. | TRBJ2-7 | TRBV5-1 | . | CASSLGDRDFYEQYF | TGCGCCAGCAGCTTGGGAGACAGGGACTTCTACGAGCAGTACTTC